Following are 8 T cell receptor beta chains from one sample sequenced in a study of tumor-infiltrating lymphocytes in localized non-small cell lung cancer. Clones were read by immunoSEQ multiplex PCR, and TCRdb kept only the in-frame ones, dropping some. The sample lists 9,500 to 13,000 clones; about three fifths were seen once. The sequenced sample consisted of uninvolved lung tissue not adjacent to the tumor. The receptors originated from a human donor with non-small cell lung cancer.

The chain is built from TRBV5-1 and TRBJ2-2; TRBD1 aligns across 12 bases. Germline V gene data show CDR1 as SGHRS and CDR2 as YFSETQ. With 3 bases clipped from V and 5 bases from J, the junction kept 5 bases outside the gene matches. There are 16 residues in the CDR3. For the CDR3, the DNA is TGCGCCAGCAGCTGGGGGACAGGGGGCAATACCGGGGAGCTGTTTTTT. Amino acid sequence: CASSWGTGGNTGELFF.

The V and J genes are TRBV7-2 and TRBJ2-3; TRBD1 or TRBD2 may be the D gene (5 bases each). The CDR3 spans 15 residues. The germline gives CDR1 SGHTA, CDR2 FQGNSA. V was clipped by 0 bases and J by 6 bases, with 13 bases between them. The CDR3 loop reads CASSLALGAPDTQYF. In DNA, the CDR3 is TGTGCCAGCAGCTTAGCACTCGGGGCCCCCGATACGCAGTATTTT.

The V gene is TRBV6-5, the J gene TRBJ1-5; D uncertain. The CDR3 is 15 amino acids. The V gene lost 5 bases and the J gene lost 4 bases, with 15 bases spanning the gap. CDR1 is MNHEY, CDR2 SVGAGI, per germline. CDR3 protein: CASSLSRAGNQPQHF. The CDR3 DNA sequence: TGTGCCAGCAGTCTCAGCCGTGCGGGGAATCAGCCCCAGCATTTT.

The V call is TRBV19, the J call TRBJ1-6; D gene unclear. CDR1 and CDR2 (germline): LNHDA, SQIVND (reference sequence). This CDR3 contains 12 residues. V lost 4 bases and J lost 10, with 8 bases in between. CDR3 residues: CASSTPGSPLHF. CDR3 DNA sequence: TGTGCCAGTAGTACTCCCGGGTCACCCCTCCACTTT.

This clone was seen only a few times. The chain is built from TRBV19 and TRBJ2-1; no reliable D call. CDR3 length: 17 amino acids. Germline V gives CDR1 LNHDA, CDR2 SQIVND (reference sequence). V was shortened by 3 bases and J by 10 bases, with 25 bases between the two germline ends. The CDR3 spells CASSMSARSYRQGEQFF. The CDR3 DNA sequence: TGTGCCAGTAGTATGTCCGCCAGGAGCTACCGACAAGGAGAGCAGTTCTTC.

This chain links TRBV19 with TRBJ1-1; 8 nucleotides match TRBD1. Looked up from germline, CDR1 is LNHDA and CDR2 is SQIVND (reference sequence). After removal of 2 bases from V and 4 bases from J, the junction contained 15 bases not matched to a gene. The length of the CDR3 is 18 residues. The CDR3 DNA sequence: TGTGCCAGTAGTATAAAGAGGCCCGGGACAGGCTTGAGCACTGAAGCTTTCTTT. As protein: CASSIKRPGTGLSTEAFF.

The chain joins TRBV5-5 to TRBJ2-7; D not resolved. Germline CDR1 is SGHKS and CDR2 is YYEKEE (reference sequence). CDR3 size: 11 residues. Trimming took 5 bases from V and 7 from J, leaving 10 bases between them. In nucleotides, the CDR3 is TGTGCCAGCAGTCTGCTTCGAGAGCAGTACTTC. Translated, it gives CASSLLREQYF.

Comments on this clone: The germline gene is not matched at one end of the junction; a read error may be the cause. Distinct nucleotide sequences in the sample also encode this CDR3. The chain carries TRBV29-1 and TRBJ1-2; no clear D gene. Germline values: CDR1 SQVTM, CDR2 ANQGSEA. The CDR3 spans 11 residues. The chain's CDR3 is CSVEANYGYTF. CDR3 nucleotide sequence: TGCAGCGTAGAAGCTAACTATGGCTACACCTTC.